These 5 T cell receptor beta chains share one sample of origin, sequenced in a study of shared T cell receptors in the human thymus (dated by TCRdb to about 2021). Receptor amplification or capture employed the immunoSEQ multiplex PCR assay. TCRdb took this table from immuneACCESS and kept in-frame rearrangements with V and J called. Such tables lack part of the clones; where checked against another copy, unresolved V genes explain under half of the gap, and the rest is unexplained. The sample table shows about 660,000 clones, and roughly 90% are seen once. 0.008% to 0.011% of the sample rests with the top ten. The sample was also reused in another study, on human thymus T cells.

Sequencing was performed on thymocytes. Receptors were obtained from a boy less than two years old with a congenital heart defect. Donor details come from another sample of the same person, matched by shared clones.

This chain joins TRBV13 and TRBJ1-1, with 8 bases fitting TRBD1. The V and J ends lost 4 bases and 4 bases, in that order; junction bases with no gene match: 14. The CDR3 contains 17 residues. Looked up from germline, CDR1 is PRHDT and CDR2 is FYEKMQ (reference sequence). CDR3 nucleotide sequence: TGTGCCAGCAGCTCTGGGACAGGCCGATTCGTGGTCACTGAAGCTTTCTTT. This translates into CASSSGTGRFVVTEAFF.

The CDR3 DNA sequence: TGTGCCAGCAGCCAGAGAATGTGGCGGTCCTACGAGCAGTACTTC. This encodes CASSQRMWRSYEQYF. The V and J genes are TRBV4-2 and TRBJ2-7; unclear D gene. The V end lost 3 bases, the J end lost 1 base, and 13 bases lay between the germline ends. The CDR3 is 15 amino acids. In germline, CDR1 is LGHNA, CDR2 YNFKEQ.

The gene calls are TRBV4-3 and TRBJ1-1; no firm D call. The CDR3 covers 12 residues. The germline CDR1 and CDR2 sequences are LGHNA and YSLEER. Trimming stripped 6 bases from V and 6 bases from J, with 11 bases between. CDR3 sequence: CASRNGRAEAFF. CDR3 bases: TGCGCCAGCAGAAACGGGAGGGCTGAAGCTTTCTTT.

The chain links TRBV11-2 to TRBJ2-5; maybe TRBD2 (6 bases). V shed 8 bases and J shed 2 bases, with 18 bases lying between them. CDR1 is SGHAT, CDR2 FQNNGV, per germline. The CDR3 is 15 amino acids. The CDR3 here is CASGTGLPGQETQYF. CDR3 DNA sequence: TGTGCCAGCGGGACGGGACTCCCGGGGCAAGAGACCCAGTACTTC.

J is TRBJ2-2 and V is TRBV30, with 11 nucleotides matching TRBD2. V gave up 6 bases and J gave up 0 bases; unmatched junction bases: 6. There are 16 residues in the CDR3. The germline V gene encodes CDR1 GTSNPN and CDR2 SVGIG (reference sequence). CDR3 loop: CACSLAGGTNTGELFF. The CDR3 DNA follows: TGTGCCTGTTCGCTAGCGGGAGGTACGAACACCGGGGAGCTGTTTTTT.